This T cell receptor beta chain was captured in a study of shared clonotypes between healthy human individuals. Study observations and caveats: Between a few donors, naive CD4 clonotypes were shared at a level of about 5%.

Losses at the gene ends were 5 bases for V and 5 bases for J; bases not matched to a gene: 3. CDR1 is DFQATT, CDR2 SNEGSKA, per germline (reference sequence). The CDR3 extends over 11 amino acids. Investigators divided CD4+ cells into CD45RA+ naive and CD45RA-negative memory subsets. Comment on this clone: Its antigen is unknown.

Approximately 210 ng DNA, tens of thousands of T cell genomes, went into each sorted-subset replicate PCR. Data came from immunoSEQ multiplex PCR; TCRdb stores just in-frame clones and leaves some out. The sample lists some 1.5 million clones, approximately 98% occurring once. V and J are TRBV20-1 and TRBJ2-7; 7 positions match TRBD2. The material sequenced was naive CD4+ T cells sorted from blood. Specified subset: CD45RA+ positively selected. This TCR was recovered from a man in his thirties or forties in good health. This CDR3 reads CSAGLVNEQYF. CDR3 DNA: TGCAGTGCTGGACTAGTCAACGAGCAGTACTTC.